Sequencing of this TCR beta chain was carried out in a study of T cells in Graves' hyperthyroidism and ophthalmopathy. Concerning this clonotype: The antigen remains unidentified.

V lost 5 bases and J 2 bases, leaving 15 bases between the germline ends. This CDR3 spans 15 amino acids. CDR1 and CDR2 (germline): MNHNS, SASEGT. Amplified regions were TCR beta CDR3 sequences from RNA transcripts. HTBI primers drove first-round RT-PCR of the TCR CDR3. TCRdb re-called the multiplex PCR reads through MiXCR, storing one row per CDR3 protein. The table lists 620,000 or so distinct CDR3 sequences, around 13% of them singletons. Study-level results: The majority of expanded thyroid clonotypes above 0.001 also appeared in blood.

The source of the PBMCs was approximately 9.5 ml of fresh peripheral blood. The V and J genes are TRBV6-1 and TRBJ1-1; the D gene is possibly TRBD1 (5 bases). The receptor comes from a woman aged 50 to 60 with Graves' ophthalmopathy. Sequencing input: blood. The CDR3 DNA reads TGTGCCAGCAGTCACTCTGGGGGAGCCAACACTGAAGCTTTCTTT. This gives the protein CASSHSGGANTEAFF.